The source of this T cell receptor beta chain is a study of T cell responses to AZD1222 COVID-19 vaccine. Only in-frame clones appear in the TCRdb table, and some are missing; sequencing was by immunoSEQ multiplex PCR. Of about 140,000 clones in the sample, 91% were seen once. This clone turned up a few times. Its target is unknown. Study-wide results and limits: Spike-specific TCRs gained breadth and depth after people received two AZD1222 doses. Only a handful of AZD1222 recipients, roughly 6 in all, had baseline seropositivity.

This TCR was recovered from an adult who received the AZD1222 COVID-19 vaccine. The source was peripheral blood, collected 28 days after the second AZD1222 dose.

CDR3 amino acids: CASSLINGNTEAFF. In DNA, the CDR3 is TGTGCCAGCAGTTTGATCAACGGGAACACTGAAGCTTTCTTT. The gene calls are TRBV28 and TRBJ1-1; D is ambiguous. Trimming removed 3 bases at V and 1 base at J, with 9 bases between. Germline CDR1 and CDR2: MDHEN and SYDVKM. The CDR3 contains 14 residues.